This T cell receptor (beta chain) was profiled in a study of cytomegalovirus exposure and HLA in healthy donors. Germline V gene sequence: CDR1 SGDLS, CDR2 YYNGEE. V gave up 0 bases and J gave up 4 bases, with 13 bases separating them. The CDR3 runs 15 residues. The PCR employed 60 Vbeta primers together with 13 Jbeta primers. Sequenced by immunoSEQ multiplex PCR; TCRdb stores in-frame clones only, minus some. The sample has about 200,000 clones, 70% to 85% seen once. The chain recombines TRBV9 with TRBJ2-5; D is undetermined. Sequencing was performed on PBMCs. The clonotype comes from a boy aged 2 to 9 in good health and CMV-seronegative. The CDR3 bases are TGTGCCAGCAGCGTAGGGGTAAGCGTCGTAGAGACCCAGTACTTC. Translating gives CASSVGVSVVETQYF.